Sequencing of this T cell receptor beta chain was carried out in a study of chemoradiotherapy in HPV16-positive cancers. Study-wide findings and caveats: Candidate HPV-specific clones and E7-related TCR motifs grew in tumor during treatment. HPV-specific T cells were functionally defined from only a couple of HPV16-positive patients.

Trimming took 2 bases from V and 6 from J; bases not matched to a gene: 6. Germline V gene lookup returns CDR1 GTSNPN and CDR2 SVGIG (reference sequence). The CDR3 is 14 amino acids. In the case of this clone: What it binds is not known.

Libraries were prepared by immunoSEQ multiplex PCR; TCRdb keeps only in-frame clonotypes and omits some of them. The sample includes about 68,000 clones, roughly 90% seen only once; the top ten take 4.2%. J is TRBJ1-5 and V is TRBV30, with TRBD1 matching 8 bases. The sequence derives from a human donor with HPV-associated anogenital cancer. Sequencing used blood, obtained from a patient who underwent chemoradiotherapy. The chain's CDR3 is CAWSRQGIGQPQHF. The CDR3 DNA sequence: TGTGCCTGGAGTCGACAGGGGATAGGTCAGCCCCAGCATTTT.